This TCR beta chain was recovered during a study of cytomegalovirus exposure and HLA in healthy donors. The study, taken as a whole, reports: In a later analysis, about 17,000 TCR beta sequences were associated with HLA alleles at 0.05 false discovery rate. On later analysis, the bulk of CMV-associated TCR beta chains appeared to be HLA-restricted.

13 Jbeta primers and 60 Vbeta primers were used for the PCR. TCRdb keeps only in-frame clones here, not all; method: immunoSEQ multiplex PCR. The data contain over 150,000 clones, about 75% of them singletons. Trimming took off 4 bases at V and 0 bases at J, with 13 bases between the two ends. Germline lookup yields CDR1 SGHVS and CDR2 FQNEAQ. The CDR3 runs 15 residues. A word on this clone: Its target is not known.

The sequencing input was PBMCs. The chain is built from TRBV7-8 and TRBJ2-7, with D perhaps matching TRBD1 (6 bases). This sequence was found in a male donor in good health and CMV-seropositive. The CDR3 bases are TGTGCCAGCAGCTCCTACAGGGTAAGCTCCTACGAGCAGTACTTC. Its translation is CASSSYRVSSYEQYF.